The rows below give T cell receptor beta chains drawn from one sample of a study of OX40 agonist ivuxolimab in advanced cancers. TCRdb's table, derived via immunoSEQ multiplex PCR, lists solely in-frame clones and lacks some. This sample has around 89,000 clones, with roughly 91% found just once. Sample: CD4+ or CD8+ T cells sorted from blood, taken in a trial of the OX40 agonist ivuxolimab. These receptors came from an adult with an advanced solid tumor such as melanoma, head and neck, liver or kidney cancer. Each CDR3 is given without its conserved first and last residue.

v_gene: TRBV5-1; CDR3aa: ASSSGTSGKSIRETQY
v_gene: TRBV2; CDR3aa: ASLSVGINYGYT
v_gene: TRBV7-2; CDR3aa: ASSLWGAYNEQF
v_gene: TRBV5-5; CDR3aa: ASSTGTGGFGGYEQY
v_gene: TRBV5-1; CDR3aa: ASSLAGGKAYEQY
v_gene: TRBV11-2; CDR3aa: ASAPGVGELF
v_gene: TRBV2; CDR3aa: ASSRQQAWDEQY
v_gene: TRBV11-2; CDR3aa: ASSGQGITSQETQY
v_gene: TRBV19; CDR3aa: ASSIALAGGYNEQF
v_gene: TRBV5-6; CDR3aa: ASSFYSQGQQGEQY
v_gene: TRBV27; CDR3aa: ASQGGLRAGGKRAF
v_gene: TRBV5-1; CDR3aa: ASSLTGGSDTQY
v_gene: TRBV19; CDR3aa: ASSIGNSNQPQH
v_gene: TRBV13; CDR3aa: ASSSRQGRASGNTIY
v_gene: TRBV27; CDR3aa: ASSSPSTPSTDTQY
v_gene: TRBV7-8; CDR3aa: ASSNPLEGYT
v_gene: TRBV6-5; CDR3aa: ASRTTGGSGNTIY
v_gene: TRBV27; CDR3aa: ASSPGTARNTEAF
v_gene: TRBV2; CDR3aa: ASTLLRDRGNYGYT
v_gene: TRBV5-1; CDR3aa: ASSLTPQETQY
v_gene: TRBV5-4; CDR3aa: ASALSGVGNEQF
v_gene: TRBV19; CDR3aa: ASSMDELSSGANVLT
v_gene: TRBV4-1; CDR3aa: ASSERESPDTQY
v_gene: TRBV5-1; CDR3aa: ASSLDTGETQY
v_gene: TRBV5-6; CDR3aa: ASSKGLAGGETQY
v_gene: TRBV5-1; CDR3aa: ASSSVLGQNTDTQY
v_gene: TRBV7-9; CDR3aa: ASSLGGPGETQY
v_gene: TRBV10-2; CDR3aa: ASRRDNEQF
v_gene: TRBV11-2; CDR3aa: ASSLDEASYNEQF
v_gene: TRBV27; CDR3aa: ASSLLGAGSGNTIY
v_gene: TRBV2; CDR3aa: ASSEDHGTYT
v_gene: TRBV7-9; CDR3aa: ASSLTTNEKLF
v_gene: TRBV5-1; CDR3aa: ASSDLASYEQY
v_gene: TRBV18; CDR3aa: ASSPGIGAMNTEAF
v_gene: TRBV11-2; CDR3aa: ASSLGPLRTLQETQY
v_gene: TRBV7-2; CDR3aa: ASSSQLTDTQY
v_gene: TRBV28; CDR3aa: ASSRAGGFYEQY
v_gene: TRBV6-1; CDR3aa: ASSPDSLSNQPQH
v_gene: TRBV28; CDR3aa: ASSTSYEQY
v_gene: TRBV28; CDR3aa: ASSTSGSTYEQY
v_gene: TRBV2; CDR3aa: ASSDSGPGNEQF
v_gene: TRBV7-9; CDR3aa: ASSAIQGWVTEAF